This is a list of T cell receptor beta chains from one sample in a study of blood T cell repertoires in COVID-19. TCRdb keeps only in-frame clones here, not all; method: immunoSEQ multiplex PCR. Found here are about 140,000 clones, 80% to 85% of them singletons; the top ten hold more than 7.5%. Source material: peripheral blood. The receptors here all came from an older woman with active or convalescent COVID-19. Each CDR3 is given with its conserved first and last residue. Fields, in order: J gene, D gene, V gene, clone size, CDR3 protein, CDR3 DNA. A D gene is named only where the DNA matches it firmly. For some rows the clone size is stated as once, few or many, or as a class when expanded; others skip it.

TRBJ2-5 | . | TRBV11-2 | . | CASSFYVPPETQYF | TGTGCCAGCAGCTTCTACGTACCACCAGAGACCCAGTACTTC
TRBJ1-6 | . | TRBV7-8 | few | CASSLVTPGRNSPLHF | TGTGCCAGCAGCTTAGTTACTCCAGGGCGGAATTCACCCCTCCACTTT
TRBJ2-1 | TRBD2 | TRBV6-2/TRBV6-3 | . | CASSYLLAGSYNEQFF | TGTGCCAGCAGTTACCTACTAGCGGGATCCTACAATGAGCAGTTCTTC
TRBJ1-1 | . | TRBV6-7 | . | CASSCWEGRADTEAFF | TGTGCCAGCAGTTGTTGGGAAGGCAGGGCGGACACTGAAGCTTTCTTT
TRBJ2-3 | TRBD2 | TRBV5-4 | once | CASSLRLAGSTDTQYF | TGTGCCAGCAGCTTGAGGCTAGCGGGAAGCACAGATACGCAGTATTTT
TRBJ1-5 | TRBD1 | TRBV15 | few | CATSREGGAGQPQHF | TGTGCCACCAGCAGAGAAGGGGGCGCGGGTCAGCCCCAGCATTTT
TRBJ1-1 | . | TRBV9 | once | CASSILGAGVGAEAFF | TGTGCCAGCAGCATCCTAGGGGCAGGGGTAGGGGCTGAAGCTTTCTTT
TRBJ1-1 | TRBD1 | TRBV3-1/TRBV3-2 | . | CASSGGQGNTEAFF | TGTGCCAGCAGCGGGGGACAGGGGAACACTGAAGCTTTCTTT
TRBJ1-5 | . | TRBV6-6 | . | CASSYSGGDQPQHF | TGTGCCAGCAGTTACTCCGGCGGGGATCAGCCCCAGCATTTT
TRBJ1-6 | . | TRBV4-2 | . | CASSQDSRGYNSPLHF | TGTGCCAGCAGCCAAGATTCGAGGGGGTATAATTCACCCCTCCACTTT
TRBJ2-6 | . | TRBV5-6 | . | CASSADGTPGANVLTF | TGTGCCAGCAGCGCCGACGGGACTCCAGGGGCCAACGTCCTGACTTTC
TRBJ1-6 | TRBD1 | TRBV30 | . | CAWSRRTGRNSPLHF | TGTGCCTGGAGTCGGCGGACAGGGAGGAATTCACCCCTCCACTTT
TRBJ2-3 | . | TRBV7-9 | few | CASSPRGPDTQYF | TGTGCCAGCAGCCCACGCGGGCCAGATACGCAGTATTTT
TRBJ2-3 | . | TRBV4-1 | . | CASSPDRRERTDTQYF | TGCGCCAGCAGCCCCGACCGGCGGGAACGCACAGATACGCAGTATTTT
TRBJ1-2 | . | TRBV13 | few | CASSVLKTVNYGYTF | TGTGCCAGCAGCGTACTTAAGACAGTTAACTATGGCTACACCTTC
TRBJ2-5 | TRBD1 | TRBV11-2 | once | CASSSTGDGRETQYF | TGTGCCAGCAGTTCTACAGGGGATGGAAGGGAGACCCAGTACTTC
TRBJ1-2 | . | TRBV7-9 | . | CASSTYDRTNGYTF | TGTGCCAGCAGCACTTACGACAGGACGAATGGCTACACCTTC
TRBJ1-2 | . | TRBV5-4 | . | CASSLAGSGRYGYTF | TGTGCCAGCAGCTTGGCCGGGTCAGGGCGCTATGGCTACACCTTC
TRBJ1-1 | TRBD1 | TRBV5-4 | . | CASSWDRGQTEAFF | TGTGCCAGCAGCTGGGACAGGGGGCAGACTGAAGCTTTCTTT
TRBJ2-5 | . | TRBV19 | . | CASSIAETQYF | TGTGCCAGTAGTATAGCGGAGACCCAGTACTTC
TRBJ2-1 | TRBD2 | TRBV6-5 | . | CASSYEAGGNEQFF | TGTGCCAGCAGTTACGAAGCGGGAGGCAATGAGCAGTTCTTC
TRBJ2-1 | TRBD2 | TRBV30 | . | CACTSESYNEQFF | TGTGCCTGCACTAGCGAGTCCTACAATGAGCAGTTCTTC
TRBJ2-1 | . | TRBV4-1 | . | CASSQVNLVSYNEQFF | TGCGCCAGCAGCCAAGTAAACTTGGTCTCCTACAATGAGCAGTTCTTC
TRBJ2-3 | TRBD2 | TRBV4-1 | . | CASSLSGGEGTDTQYF | TGCGCCAGCAGCCTAAGCGGGGGGGAGGGCACAGATACGCAGTATTTT
TRBJ1-2 | TRBD1 | TRBV5-6 | . | CASSSDRAYGYTF | TGTGCCAGCAGCTCCGACAGGGCCTATGGCTACACCTTC
TRBJ2-7 | TRBD2 | TRBV7-2 | . | CASSPSGRAHEQYF | TGTGCCAGCAGCCCTAGCGGGAGGGCCCACGAGCAGTACTTC
TRBJ2-1 | TRBD2 | TRBV11-3 | . | CASSIGLAGGGGSEQFF | TGTGCCAGCAGCATCGGACTAGCGGGAGGGGGGGGCTCTGAGCAGTTCTTC
TRBJ1-2 | . | TRBV6-5 | . | CASGRGLLDYGYTF | TGTGCCAGCGGCAGGGGATTGTTGGACTATGGCTACACCTTC
TRBJ2-1 | TRBD2 | TRBV5-1 | . | CASSYTGTSVNEQFF | TGCGCCAGCAGCTACACCGGGACTAGCGTCAATGAGCAGTTCTTC
TRBJ2-4 | TRBD2 | TRBV24-1 | . | CATSGGGGLQKDIQYF | TGTGCCACCAGTGGGGGCGGGGGACTCCAAAAGGACATTCAGTACTTC
TRBJ1-1 | . | TRBV6-2/TRBV6-3 | . | CASSLSNFINTEAFF | TGTGCCAGCAGTCTCTCGAACTTTATAAACACTGAAGCTTTCTTT
TRBJ2-3 | TRBD2 | TRBV11-2 | . | CASRGSGTLRTDTQYF | TGTGCCAGCAGGGGTAGCGGGACCCTACGCACAGATACGCAGTATTTT
TRBJ2-7 | . | TRBV5-6 | . | CASSSVGWSSYEQYF | TGTGCCAGCAGCTCGGTTGGTTGGAGCTCCTACGAGCAGTACTTC
TRBJ1-2 | TRBD1 | TRBV6-2/TRBV6-3 | . | CASSQPGQNFHGYTF | TGTGCCAGCAGTCAACCGGGACAGAATTTTCATGGCTACACCTTC
TRBJ1-1 | . | TRBV28 | . | CASSLEGGWRNTEAFF | TGTGCCAGCAGTTTGGAAGGCGGGTGGAGGAACACTGAAGCTTTCTTT
TRBJ1-5 | TRBD1 | TRBV4-1 | . | CASSHGTGGFQPQHF | TGCGCCAGCAGCCACGGGACAGGGGGCTTTCAGCCCCAGCATTTT
TRBJ1-1 | . | TRBV11-2 | once | CASSFRSQNTEAFF | TGTGCCAGCAGCTTCAGATCCCAGAACACTGAAGCTTTCTTT
TRBJ1-2 | . | TRBV7-2 | . | CASSPGGRQGYMPSYGYTF | TGTGCCAGCAGCCCGGGGGGACGCCAGGGGTACATGCCGAGCTATGGCTACACCTTC
TRBJ2-1 | TRBD1 | TRBV9 | . | CASKGQGSFDEQFF | TGTGCCAGCAAAGGACAGGGATCTTTCGATGAGCAGTTCTTC
TRBJ2-6 | . | TRBV7-6 | once | CASSRDIASGANVLTF | TGTGCCAGCAGCCGGGACATTGCCTCTGGGGCCAACGTCCTGACTTTC
TRBJ2-3 | . | TRBV18 | . | CASSPRGDTQYF | TGTGCCAGCTCACCAAGGGGAGATACGCAGTATTTT
TRBJ1-1 | TRBD1 | TRBV19 | . | CASSSGQGSSEAFF | TGTGCCAGTAGTTCCGGACAGGGTTCCTCTGAAGCTTTCTTT
TRBJ2-7 | TRBD1 | TRBV27 | . | CASRITGTGSYEQYF | TGTGCCAGCCGGATAACCGGGACAGGCTCCTACGAGCAGTACTTC
TRBJ1-1 | . | TRBV7-2 | once | CASSFPDRGVTEAFF | TGTGCCAGCAGCTTTCCCGACAGAGGAGTCACTGAAGCTTTCTTT
TRBJ1-1 | TRBD1 | TRBV2 | . | CASSDRGVTEAFF | TGTGCCAGCAGTGACAGGGGGGTCACTGAAGCTTTCTTT
TRBJ2-5 | . | TRBV5-8 | . | CASTTDRGWHQETQYF | TGTGCCAGCACCACGGACCGGGGATGGCACCAAGAGACCCAGTACTTC
TRBJ2-1 | . | TRBV20-1 | once | CSATGINEQFF | TGCAGTGCTACAGGTATCAATGAGCAGTTCTTC
TRBJ1-5 | . | TRBV10-3 | . | CAISDSRQNNQPQHF | TGTGCCATCAGTGATTCCCGACAGAACAATCAGCCCCAGCATTTT
TRBJ1-2 | . | TRBV30 | once | CAWSDNWATGYTF | TGTGCCTGGAGTGATAACTGGGCCACGGGCTACACCTTC